This TCR beta chain is drawn from a study of OX40 agonist ivuxolimab in advanced cancers. Across the study: While on treatment, patients had intravenous ivuxolimab at 0.01 to 10 mg/kg every 2 weeks.

The V gene's germline CDR1 is SGHNT and CDR2 YENEEA. V dropped 4 bases and J dropped 4 bases, with 14 bases sitting between them. The CDR3 runs to 15 residues. Assay: immunoSEQ multiplex PCR; the TCRdb copy retains only in-frame clones and omits some. This table has 60,000 to 75,000 clones, more than 70% appearing once. This specimen consisted of CD4+ or CD8+ T cells sorted from blood, obtained in a trial of the OX40 agonist ivuxolimab. The chain joins TRBV11-3 to TRBJ2-1, with D perhaps matching TRBD1 (6 bases). The sequence came from an adult with an advanced solid tumor such as melanoma, head and neck, liver or kidney cancer. This CDR3 is CASSSGTPVYNEQFF. CDR3 coding DNA: TGTGCCAGCAGCTCCGGGACACCGGTTTACAATGAGCAGTTCTTC.